Sequencing of this T cell receptor beta chain was carried out in a study of shared clonotypes between healthy human individuals. The length of the CDR3 is 16 residues. V lost 5 bases, J lost 0 bases, and 16 bases lay in between. Germline V gene data show CDR1 as LNHDA and CDR2 as SQIVND (reference sequence). Method: immunoSEQ multiplex PCR; TCRdb's copy keeps in-frame clones and lacks some. The table has some 2,500,000 clones, less than 95% seen once. The rearrangement links TRBV19 to TRBJ1-1; possibly TRBD1 for D (5 bases). Material: naive CD4+ T cells from PBMCs. Indicated subset: CD45RA+ positively selected. The sequence derives from a man between 18 and 35 years old in good health. Some clones in this sample may be carry-over from other donors' samples. This chain's CDR3 is CASSVRAGRMNTEAFF. The CDR3 DNA sequence: TGTGCCAGTAGTGTGCGGGCAGGGAGGATGAACACTGAAGCTTTCTTT.